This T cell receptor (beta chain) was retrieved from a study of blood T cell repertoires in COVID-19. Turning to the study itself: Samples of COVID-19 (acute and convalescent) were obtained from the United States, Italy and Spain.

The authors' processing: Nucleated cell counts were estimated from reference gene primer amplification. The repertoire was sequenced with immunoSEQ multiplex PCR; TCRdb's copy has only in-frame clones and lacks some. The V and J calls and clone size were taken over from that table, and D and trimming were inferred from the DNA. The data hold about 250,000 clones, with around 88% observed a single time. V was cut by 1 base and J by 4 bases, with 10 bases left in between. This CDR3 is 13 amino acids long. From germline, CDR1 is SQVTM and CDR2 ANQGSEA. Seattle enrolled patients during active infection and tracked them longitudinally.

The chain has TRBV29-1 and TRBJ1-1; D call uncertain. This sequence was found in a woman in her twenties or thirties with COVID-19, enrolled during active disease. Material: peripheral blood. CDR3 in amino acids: CSVEGGPGTEAFF. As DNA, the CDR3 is TGCAGCGTTGAAGGCGGGCCGGGCACTGAAGCTTTCTTT.